The 20 T cell receptor beta chains below come from one sample, sequenced in a study of response to subunit inactivated influenza vaccine. Each CDR3 protein is one row after TCRdb ran MiXCR on the RT-PCR reads. In the table there are 450,000 to 700,000 distinct CDR3 sequences, roughly 15% of which are singletons. The material sequenced was PBMCs from blood, taken roughly 12 days after vaccination. Receptors were obtained from a man in his fifties or sixties who received an inactivated influenza vaccine.

The V gene is TRBV7-9, the J gene TRBJ2-3, with TRBD2 matching 10 bases. Germline assignment: CDR1 SEHNR and CDR2 FQNEAQ (reference sequence). With V trimmed by 3 bases and J by 3 bases, 3 bases remained unmatched. The CDR3 totals 15 residues. DNA for the CDR3: TGTGCCAGCAGCTTTGGACTAGCGGAGACAGATACGCAGTATTTT. Translated: CASSFGLAETDTQYF.

V usage is TRBV4-3 and J usage is TRBJ2-3; 8 bases match TRBD1. Per the germline V gene, CDR1 is LGHNA and CDR2 is YSLEER. The CDR3 runs 17 residues. J was trimmed by 4 bases and V by 0 bases; bases with no gene match: 9. The CDR3 loop reads CASSQDLSSGGPDTQYF. Here the CDR3 DNA reads TGCGCCAGCAGCCAAGATCTCTCGTCAGGGGGCCCAGATACGCAGTATTTT.

J is TRBJ2-1 and V is TRBV19; a weak D match, TRBD1 (5 bases). This CDR3 is built from 13 residues. Germline V gene sequence: CDR1 LNHDA, CDR2 SQIVND (reference sequence). Trimming pared 0 bases from V and 8 bases from J, leaving 8 bases between. CDR3 sequence reads: CASSIDRADEQFF. CDR3 DNA sequence: TGTGCCAGTAGTATAGACAGGGCGGATGAGCAGTTCTTC.

A few counts support this clonotype. CDR3 sequence reads: CASSYEPAWENTEAFF. CDR3 bases: TGTGCCAGCAGTTACGAACCGGCGTGGGAGAACACTGAAGCTTTCTTT. The chain employs TRBV6-2 or TRBV6-3 and TRBJ1-1; D gene uncertain. CDR3 length: 16 amino acids. Trimming removed 2 bases at V and 1 base at J, with 14 bases between. Per the germline V gene, CDR1 is MNHEY and CDR2 is SVGEGT.

The rearrangement uses TRBV4-2 and TRBJ2-3; 8 nucleotides match TRBD2. This CDR3 has 17 residues. After removal of 1 base from V and 3 bases from J, the junction contained 9 bases not matched to a gene. Germline V gene sequence: CDR1 LGHNA, CDR2 YNFKEQ. The CDR3 is CASSQGGPASGTDTQYF. CDR3 DNA sequence: TGTGCCAGCAGCCAAGGCGGGCCGGCTAGCGGGACAGATACGCAGTATTTT.

This clonotype has a single count. Mismatch with germline at one junction end may stem from a read error. V is TRBV5-1 and J is TRBJ2-5, with D perhaps TRBD2 (5 bases). Germline V gives CDR1 SGHRS, CDR2 YFSETQ. This CDR3 has 13 amino acids. The CDR3 DNA is TGCGCCAGAAGCTTGGACGAAGAGGGGACCCAGTACTTC. It specifies CARSLDEEGTQYF. The full variable domain, in which reference TRBV5-1 and TRBJ2-5 provide the parts outside the CDR3, is KAGVTQTPRYLIKTRGQQVTLSCSPISGHRSVSWYQQTPGQGLQFLFEYFSETQRNKGNFPGRFSGRQFSNSRSEMNVSTLELGDSALYLCARSLDEEGTQYFGPGTRLLVL.

This clonotype turned up a few times. The genes are TRBV20-1 and TRBJ2-1, with 7 bases aligning to TRBD1. This CDR3 has 14 residues. V lost 1 base to trimming and J lost 4 bases; unmatched junction nucleotides: 4. Germline values: CDR1 DFQATT, CDR2 SNEGSKA (reference sequence). The DNA for the CDR3 is TGCAGTGCTAGAGCACAGGGACAGTACAATGAGCAGTTCTTC. Its protein product is CSARAQGQYNEQFF.

This clonotype was found many times. V and J are TRBV7-6 and TRBJ2-3, with 7 bases matching TRBD2. This CDR3 spans 16 amino acids. The V gene end was trimmed by 2 bases and the J gene end by 6 bases; junction bases not matched to a gene: 11. CDR1 is SGHVS and CDR2 is FNYEAQ in the germline V gene. In nucleotides, the CDR3 is TGTGCCAGCAGCTTATTGGCGGGAGCCCCCACTGATACGCAGTATTTT. Residues: CASSLLAGAPTDTQYF. Drawing the rest from reference TRBV7-6 and TRBJ2-3, the complete variable domain is GAGVSQSPRYKVTKRGQDVALRCDPISGHVSLYWYRQALGQGPEFLTYFNYEAQQDKSGLPNDRFSAERPEGSISTLTIQRTEQRDSAMYRCASSLLAGAPTDTQYFGPGTRLTVL.

This chain uses TRBV20-1 with TRBJ2-7; tentatively, D is TRBD1 (5 bases). This CDR3 contains 13 residues. Trimming removed 2 bases at V and 0 bases at J, with 8 bases between. Germline V gives CDR1 DFQATT, CDR2 SNEGSKA (reference sequence). The CDR3 coding sequence is TGCAGTGCTAGACCAGGGTCCTCCTACGAGCAGTACTTC. The encoded protein is CSARPGSSYEQYF.

This clonotype has more than one count but fewer than ten. V and J are TRBV15 and TRBJ2-1; 15 bases align to TRBD2. The V gene's germline CDR1 is LNHNV and CDR2 YYDKDF (reference sequence). This CDR3 has 18 amino acids. The V segment lost 6 bases and the J segment 4 bases; nucleotides outside the gene matches: 10. The CDR3 nucleotides are TGTGCCACCAGGACCGGGACTAGCGGGAGGTTTGTATACAATGAGCAGTTCTTC. Amino acid sequence: CATRTGTSGRFVYNEQFF.

This clonotype came up a few times. This chain links TRBV10-3 with TRBJ1-1; D gene unclear. Deletions cut 8 bases from V and 0 bases from J, with 10 bases between. Germline loops: CDR1 ENHRY, CDR2 SYGVKD. CDR3 length: 13 amino acids. CDR3 DNA sequence: TGTGCCATCCGCCGGGGTTTGAACACTGAAGCTTTCTTT. Translation gives CAIRRGLNTEAFF.

The table lists this clonotype with many counts. The chain employs TRBV7-8 and TRBJ1-1; D ambiguous. The CDR3 covers 13 residues. In germline, CDR1 is SGHVS, CDR2 FQNEAQ. Trimming shortened V by 0 bases and J by 1 base, and 3 bases separated the two germline ends. CDR3 region: CASSLAPNTEAFF. Written as DNA, the CDR3 is TGTGCCAGCAGCTTAGCACCGAACACTGAAGCTTTCTTT.

This chain uses TRBV20-1 with TRBJ2-3; 9 nucleotides agree with TRBD2. The trim removed 6 bases at V and 7 bases at J, leaving 5 bases unmatched. Germline CDR1 and CDR2: DFQATT and SNEGSKA (reference sequence). CDR3 length: 12 residues. Here the CDR3 DNA reads TGCAGTGCCAGGACTAGCGCAAATACGCAGTATTTT. Protein sequence: CSARTSANTQYF.

This clonotype was observed a handful of times. The V and J genes are TRBV6-6 and TRBJ2-2; D is possibly TRBD2 (6 bases). The CDR3 runs to 13 residues. Per germline, CDR1 MNHNY and CDR2 SVGAGI (reference sequence). Trimming removed 2 bases at V and 7 bases at J, with 8 bases between. CDR3 DNA: TGTGCCAGCAGTTACGCGGGGAACGGGGAGCTGTTTTTT. Translation: CASSYAGNGELFF.

The chain carries TRBV6-2 or TRBV6-3 and TRBJ2-2; tentatively, D is TRBD1 (5 bases). This CDR3 has 16 residues. Looked up from germline, CDR1 is MNHEY and CDR2 is SVGEGT. Between the trimmed V and J ends, which lost 3 bases and 6 bases, there was a span of 17 bases. The CDR3 DNA reads TGTGCCAGCAGTTATTGGGGCCTTAGAGGTCCCGGGGAGCTGTTTTTT. This encodes CASSYWGLRGPGELFF.

The rearrangement uses TRBV5-1 and TRBJ2-3; tentative D call: TRBD2 (6 bases). V dropped 0 bases and J dropped 2 bases, with 19 bases sitting between them. Germline CDR1 is SGHRS and CDR2 is YFSETQ. The CDR3 length is 18 residues. CDR3 sequence reads: CASSLAGVGGSTTDTQYF. The CDR3 DNA is TGCGCCAGCAGCTTGGCCGGGGTCGGGGGATCTACCACAGATACGCAGTATTTT.

This clonotype appeared many times. The chain recombines TRBV7-2 with TRBJ2-1, with 7 positions matching TRBD2. J was trimmed by 2 bases and V by 0 bases; bases with no gene match: 1. Germline V gene data show CDR1 as SGHTA and CDR2 as FQGNSA. CDR3 size: 15 residues. The CDR3 sequence: CASSLAGGPYNEQFF. The DNA of the CDR3 is TGTGCCAGCAGCTTAGCGGGAGGGCCCTACAATGAGCAGTTCTTC.

The V and J genes are TRBV7-8 and TRBJ2-1, with TRBD1 matching 8 bases. This CDR3 is 15 amino acids long. V gave up 5 bases and J gave up 3 bases; unmatched junction bases: 6. Per germline, CDR1 SGHVS and CDR2 FQNEAQ. CDR3 region: CASSPGGSLYNEQFF. The DNA for the CDR3 is TGTGCCAGCAGCCCAGGGGGCTCACTCTACAATGAGCAGTTCTTC.

V gene TRBV7-9 combines with J gene TRBJ2-1; the match to TRBD2 covers 14 bases. V was pared by 5 bases and J by 8 bases, with 5 bases of the junction left unmatched. The CDR3 length is 15 residues. Germline assignment: CDR1 SEHNR and CDR2 FQNEAQ (reference sequence). CDR3 residues: CASSPTSGRGYEQFF. The DNA of the CDR3 is TGTGCCAGCAGCCCGACTAGCGGGAGGGGCTATGAGCAGTTCTTC.

The CDR3 nucleotides read TGCGCCAGCAGCTTGACGGGGGTTGGCGAGACTGAAGCTTTCTTT. This codes for CASSLTGVGETEAFF. The chain couples TRBV5-1 to TRBJ1-1; D is possibly TRBD1 (5 bases). With 1 base removed from V and 5 bases from J, the gap between germline ends came to 15 bases. The CDR3 extends over 15 amino acids. From germline, CDR1 is SGHRS and CDR2 YFSETQ.